Each of the 18 T cell receptor beta chains below was sequenced from the same sample in a study of regulatory T cells in long-lasting Graves disease (dated by TCRdb to the early 2020s). Libraries came from multiplex PCR. TCRdb records Illumina HiSeq 4000 as the sequencer. CDR3 regions were amplified by Arm-PCR with iRepertoire HTBI primers to construct TCR beta libraries. In TCRdb, the public reads were trimmed at Q25 with fastp and aligned with MiXCR, with productive beta chains retained. All rows with the same CDR3 protein become a single entry with the most common DNA and genes. The sample data list around 450,000 distinct CDR3 sequences, and 15% of these were observed just once. The ten top clones hold over 7% of the sample. The sample's time point label, decoded: newly diagnosed GD, antithyroid drugs for less than 3 months. RNA was extracted from PBMCs in TRIzol for both TCR sequencing and RNA sequencing.

These records were also assigned to another study, of T cells in Graves' hyperthyroidism and ophthalmopathy.

Sequences were derived from peripheral blood mononuclear cells (PBMCs), sampled at new diagnosis, from a patient treated with antithyroid drugs. These receptors all stem from a woman in her thirties or forties with Graves disease. Donor details come from another sample of the same person, matched by shared clones.

The CDR3, as DNA: TGCAGTGCTAGAGGGGGGCTTGAAGCTTTCTTT. This gives the protein CSARGGLEAFF. The chain has TRBV20-1 and TRBJ1-1, with TRBD1 as a possible D gene (6 bases). The CDR3 runs 11 residues. CDR1 is DFQATT, CDR2 SNEGSKA, per germline (reference sequence). The V end lost 1 base, the J end lost 7 bases, and 7 bases lay between the germline ends.

This clonotype was observed many times. J is TRBJ2-7 and V is TRBV3-1; D may match TRBD1 or TRBD2 (6 bases each). With 4 bases removed from V and 3 bases from J, the gap between germline ends came to 16 bases. The germline gives CDR1 LGHDT, CDR2 YNNKEL (reference sequence). The length of the CDR3 is 15 residues. This CDR3 is CASSPRLGGIYEQYF. DNA for the CDR3: TGTGCCAGCAGCCCTAGACTAGGGGGTATCTACGAGCAGTACTTC.

The genes are TRBV6-2 or TRBV6-3 and TRBJ2-5; D perhaps matches TRBD2 (6 bases). CDR1 and CDR2 (germline): MNHEY, SVGEGT. V lost 6 bases and J 1 base, leaving 15 bases between the germline ends. CDR3 length: 15 amino acids. CDR3 residues: CASRISRDFQETQYF. CDR3 coding DNA: TGTGCCAGCAGGATATCTCGGGACTTCCAAGAGACCCAGTACTTC.

This clonotype was seen repeatedly, ten times or more. This rearrangement joins TRBV7-9 to TRBJ2-1; no definite D call. Trimming took off 6 bases at V and 6 bases at J, with 6 bases between the two ends. The CDR3 is 11 residues long. The germline V gene has CDR1 SEHNR and CDR2 FQNEAQ (reference sequence). CDR3 bases: TGTGCCAGCAGAATCTCCAATGAGCAGTTCTTC. Its translation is CASRISNEQFF.

The J gene is TRBJ1-1, the V gene TRBV18; D may be TRBD1 (5 bases). V dropped 3 bases and J dropped 6 bases, with 14 bases sitting between them. The germline CDR1 and CDR2 sequences are KGHSH and LQKENI. CDR3 length: 14 residues. CDR3 sequence (DNA): TGTGCCAGCTCACCCGGAGGGGAGCGCCCTGAAGCTTTCTTT. This gives the protein CASSPGGERPEAFF.

This clonotype came up many times. The chain uses TRBV13 and TRBJ2-1; 7 bases agree with TRBD1. Germline V CDR1 and CDR2: PRHDT, FYEKMQ (reference sequence). There are 16 residues in the CDR3. J was trimmed by 6 bases and V by 0 bases; bases with no gene match: 8. The CDR3 is CASSLGGSYRGNEQFF. The CDR3 DNA follows: TGTGCCAGCAGCTTAGGCGGGTCCTACAGGGGCAATGAGCAGTTCTTC.

The sample holds many counts of this clonotype. The genes are TRBV20-1 and TRBJ2-1; D not resolved. Germline CDR1 DFQATT, CDR2 SNEGSKA (reference sequence). This CDR3 region has 18 residues. Deletions cut 2 bases from V and 1 base from J, with 21 bases between. CDR3 in amino acids: CSARSLLPPTGSYNEQFF. The CDR3 DNA sequence: TGCAGTGCTAGAAGTCTCCTCCCGCCGACGGGTTCCTACAATGAGCAGTTCTTC.

This clonotype was picked up many times. The V gene is TRBV7-2, the J gene TRBJ2-5; 8 nucleotides agree with TRBD2. The CDR3 is 19 residues long. Germline lookup yields CDR1 SGHTA and CDR2 FQGNSA. V lost 0 bases and J lost 1; bases outside the gene matches: 13. In nucleotides, the CDR3 is TGTGCCAGCAGCTTAGCTGATCTTAGCGGGGCCTATTTCCAAGAGACCCAGTACTTC. Translated, it gives CASSLADLSGAYFQETQYF.

This clonotype was recorded at least ten times. The V and J genes are TRBV12-3 or TRBV12-4 and TRBJ1-2; D remains unclear. The CDR3 runs to 13 residues. V dropped 6 bases and J dropped 4 bases, with 12 bases sitting between them. For the CDR3, the DNA is TGTGCCAGCAGCCAGACCCTAATCTATGGCTACACCTTC. It yields the protein CASSQTLIYGYTF.

This clonotype occurred a few times. This sequence joins TRBV20-1 and TRBJ1-1; possible D gene TRBD1, 5 bases. V was clipped by 4 bases and J by 5 bases, with 17 bases between them. The CDR3 length is 14 residues. CDR1 is DFQATT and CDR2 is SNEGSKA in the germline V gene (reference sequence). CDR3 loop: CSAISPTGRTEAFF. CDR3 nucleotides: TGCAGTGCTATATCCCCGACGGGACGGACTGAAGCTTTCTTT.

This clonotype was found many times. V gene TRBV20-1 combines with J gene TRBJ2-7, with D possibly being TRBD2 (5 bases). Trimming stripped 1 base from V and 0 bases from J, with 16 bases between. CDR3 length: 16 amino acids. The germline CDR1 and CDR2 sequences are DFQATT and SNEGSKA (reference sequence). The CDR3 loop is CSARGRTAASSYEQYF. The CDR3, as DNA: TGCAGTGCTAGAGGGAGGACTGCTGCCAGCTCCTACGAGCAGTACTTC.

CDR3 protein: CASSEAASTDTQYF. For the CDR3, the DNA is TGTGCCAGCAGCGAAGCGGCTAGCACAGATACGCAGTATTTT. The rearrangement uses TRBV13 and TRBJ2-3, with D possibly being TRBD2 (5 bases). With 5 bases removed from V and 0 bases from J, the gap between germline ends came to 9 bases. In germline, CDR1 is PRHDT, CDR2 FYEKMQ (reference sequence). CDR3 length equals 14 residues. The full variable domain, with the rest looked up from reference TRBV13 and TRBJ2-3, is AAGVIQSPRHLIKEKRETATLKCYPIPRHDTVYWYQQGPGQDPQFLISFYEKMQSDKGSIPDRFSAQQFSDYHSELNMSSLELGDSALYFCASSEAASTDTQYFGPGTRLTVL.

The sample holds many counts of this clonotype. This chain joins TRBV24-1 and TRBJ1-6; no firm D call. Per germline, CDR1 KGHDR and CDR2 SFDVKD. The CDR3 spans 13 residues. V lost 8 bases and J lost 10, with 14 bases in between. The CDR3 bases are TGTGCCACCAACCAGAACATCGGCTCACCCCTCCACTTT. Its protein product is CATNQNIGSPLHF.

This clonotype occurred many times. The rearrangement uses TRBV30 and TRBJ1-1, with no clear D. Germline loops: CDR1 GTSNPN, CDR2 SVGIG (reference sequence). The length of the CDR3 is 14 residues. Trimming took off 3 bases at V and 2 bases at J, with 13 bases between the two ends. The chain's CDR3 is CAWRIPGVNTEAFF. CDR3 sequence (DNA): TGTGCCTGGAGAATACCGGGAGTCAACACTGAAGCTTTCTTT.

A note on this clonotype: This may come from a read error, since a much larger clone is one base off. CDR3 nucleotide sequence: TGTGCCATCAGCCAACGGGCAGGCCGCACAGATACGCAGTATTTT. Residues: CAISQRAGRTDTQYF. V is TRBV3-1 and J is TRBJ2-3; D unresolved. The length of the CDR3 is 15 residues. CDR1 is LGHDT and CDR2 is YNNKEL in the germline V gene (reference sequence).

Concerning this clonotype itself: This may be a read error, as it is one base from a much larger clone. The chain links TRBV20-1 to TRBJ2-7, with D unresolved. The CDR3 is 14 residues long. Germline CDR1 reads DFQATT; CDR2 reads SNEGSKA (reference sequence). V was shortened by 0 bases and J by 9 bases, with 18 bases between the two germline ends. The CDR3 is CSARDAQTGDGQYF. The CDR3 coding sequence is TGCAGTGCTAGAGATGCCCAAACCGGAGACGGGCAGTACTTC.

This clonotype was found many times. The V and J genes are TRBV7-3 and TRBJ2-1; 13 bases are shared with TRBD2. The V segment lost 5 bases and the J segment 5 bases; nucleotides outside the gene matches: 6. Germline V CDR1 and CDR2: SGHTA, FQGTGA. This CDR3 is built from 16 residues. CDR3 sequence: CASSPPGLAGNNEQFF. CDR3 coding DNA: TGTGCCAGCAGCCCTCCGGGACTAGCGGGAAACAATGAGCAGTTCTTC. The full variable domain, in which reference TRBV7-3 and TRBJ2-1 provide the parts outside the CDR3, is GAGVSQTPSNKVTEKGKYVELRCDPISGHTALYWYRQSLGQGPEFLIYFQGTGAADDSGLPNDRFFAVRPEGSVSTLKIQRTERGDSAVYLCASSPPGLAGNNEQFFGPGTRLTVL.

This chain uses TRBV27 with TRBJ2-3; D not resolved. This CDR3 is built from 13 residues. The V end lost 5 bases, the J end lost 4 bases, and 10 bases lay between the germline ends. The germline V gene has CDR1 MNHEY and CDR2 SMNVEV (reference sequence). CDR3: CASSIYRADTQYF. The CDR3 region has the DNA TGTGCCAGCAGTATCTATAGAGCAGATACGCAGTATTTT.